The 20 T cell receptor beta chains in this list originate from one sample, sequenced in a study of beta chain features in type 1 diabetes. All of the isolated RNA was reverse transcribed, so expressed TCRB transcripts were sequenced. Sequencing used immunoSEQ multiplex PCR; TCRdb keeps in-frame clones, though not all of them. The sample has approximately 250,000 clones, around 14% seen once. Sequenced: naive CD4+ T cells from blood. Every receptor here comes from a woman aged 40-49 years in good health.

This clone was found a few times. The chain uses TRBV7-2 and TRBJ2-5; D perhaps matches TRBD1 (5 bases). This CDR3 comprises 13 residues. CDR1 is SGHTA and CDR2 is FQGNSA in the germline V gene. With 2 bases removed from V and 4 bases from J, the gap between germline ends came to 8 bases. The CDR3 here is CASSLTGPETQYF. CDR3 nucleotide sequence: TGTGCCAGCAGCTTAACAGGTCCAGAGACCCAGTACTTC.

The V gene is TRBV5-1, the J gene TRBJ2-5; TRBD2 aligns across 8 bases. J was trimmed by 4 bases and V by 0 bases; bases with no gene match: 5. This CDR3 is 15 amino acids long. The V gene's germline CDR1 is SGHRS and CDR2 YFSETQ. CDR3 sequence (DNA): TGCGCCAGCAGCTTGGCGCGGGGGGACCCAGAGACCCAGTACTTC. Its translation: CASSLARGDPETQYF. Using reference TRBV5-1 and TRBJ2-5 for the parts outside the CDR3, the full variable domain is KAGVTQTPRYLIKTRGQQVTLSCSPISGHRSVSWYQQTPGQGLQFLFEYFSETQRNKGNFPGRFSGRQFSNSRSEMNVSTLELGDSALYLCASSLARGDPETQYFGPGTRLLVL.

This chain links TRBV23-1 with TRBJ2-5; D may be TRBD1 (6 bases). The tail of the sequence fits TRBJ2-7 better, so the J call may be wrong. TRBV23-1 is sorted into the ORF group, with uncertain function. This CDR3 has 14 residues. CDR3 sequence (DNA): TGCGCCAAAGACGTGGCCAGGGGCTCCTACGAGCAGTACTTC. Encoded protein: CAKDVARGSYEQYF.

The V and J genes are TRBV2 and TRBJ1-5; D is uncertain. The V and J ends lost 3 bases and 6 bases respectively, with 3 bases between them. Germline V CDR1 and CDR2: SNHLY, FYNNEI. This CDR3 comprises 11 residues. CDR3 sequence (DNA): TGTGCCAGCAGTGATAGTCAGCCCCAGCATTTT. Encoded protein: CASSDSQPQHF.

This sequence joins TRBV6-5 and TRBJ1-1; 8 bases line up with TRBD1. Germline CDR1 and CDR2: MNHEY and SVGAGI. This CDR3 is built from 15 residues. V gave up 0 bases and J gave up 3 bases; unmatched junction bases: 3. The CDR3 sequence: CASSYSNRGDTEAFF. The CDR3 nucleotides are TGTGCCAGCAGTTACTCGAACAGGGGGGACACTGAAGCTTTCTTT.

This clone has only one observation. The V call is TRBV5-4, the J call TRBJ2-3; TRBD2 aligns across 7 bases. The V gene's germline CDR1 is SGHNT and CDR2 YYREEE (reference sequence). V shed 2 bases, J shed 5 bases, and the junction held 5 bases outside the gene matches. This CDR3 region has 14 residues. The CDR3 DNA follows: TGTGCCAGCAGCTTAGCGGGGCGGGAAGATACGCAGTATTTT. Protein product: CASSLAGREDTQYF. Full variable domain (missing parts from reference TRBV5-4 and TRBJ2-3): ETGVTQSPTHLIKTRGQQVTLRCSSQSGHNTVSWYQQALGQGPQFIFQYYREEENGRGNFPPRFSGLQFPNYSSELNVNALELDDSALYLCASSLAGREDTQYFGPGTRLTVL.

This clone was counted a few times. The chain carries TRBV5-1 and TRBJ2-3; 11 nucleotides align to TRBD2. Germline V gene lookup returns CDR1 SGHRS and CDR2 YFSETQ. V lost 4 bases to trimming and J lost 4 bases; unmatched junction nucleotides: 8. The CDR3 covers 16 residues. This CDR3 reads CASSPVTSGVADTQYF. DNA of the CDR3: TGCGCCAGCAGCCCAGTGACTAGCGGGGTCGCAGATACGCAGTATTTT.

This chain connects TRBV7-2 to TRBJ2-3, with TRBD2 matching over 9 bases. V gave up 5 bases and J gave up 6 bases; unmatched junction bases: 15. The CDR3 extends over 17 amino acids. Germline V gene lookup returns CDR1 SGHTA and CDR2 FQGNSA. CDR3 loop: CASSEQGAGGPRDTQYF. Here the CDR3 DNA reads TGTGCCAGCAGCGAACAAGGAGCGGGGGGCCCTCGGGATACGCAGTATTTT. Full variable domain (missing parts from reference TRBV7-2 and TRBJ2-3): GAGVSQSPSNKVTEKGKDVELRCDPISGHTALYWYRQSLGQGLEFLIYFQGNSAPDKSGLPSDRFSAERTGGSVSTLTIQRTQQEDSAVYLCASSEQGAGGPRDTQYFGPGTRLTVL.

The chain uses TRBV11-2 and TRBJ1-1; TRBD1 matches 8 bases. V trimming: 3 bases; J trimming: 1 base; junction bases outside the gene matches: 4. Germline V gene data show CDR1 as SGHAT and CDR2 as FQNNGV. The CDR3 totals 15 residues. CDR3 in DNA: TGTGCCAGCAGCTTGGGGACAGGCACGAACACTGAAGCTTTCTTT. The encoded protein is CASSLGTGTNTEAFF.

The table lists this clone with a few counts. The chain recombines TRBV18 with TRBJ2-1; 7 bases align to TRBD2. CDR1 is KGHSH, CDR2 LQKENI, per germline. The trim removed 6 bases at V and 1 base at J, leaving 9 bases unmatched. The length of the CDR3 is 16 residues. In DNA, the CDR3 is TGTGCCAGCTCCCTACCGGGACTATCATCCTACAATGAGCAGTTCTTC. Its translation is CASSLPGLSSYNEQFF.

The chain joins TRBV14 to TRBJ2-5; weak D call: TRBD2 (5 bases). V was clipped by 9 bases and J by 4 bases, with 9 bases between them. Per germline, CDR1 SGHDN and CDR2 FVKESK. This CDR3 is 11 amino acids long. In DNA form, the CDR3 reads TGTGCCAGTAGACGGGGAGAGACCCAGTACTTC. Its protein product is CASRRGETQYF.

This clone has more than one count but fewer than ten. The gene calls are TRBV19 and TRBJ1-2; TRBD1 is a possible D gene (6 bases). Trimming cost V 6 bases and J 7 bases, with 18 bases left between them. The germline V gene encodes CDR1 LNHDA and CDR2 SQIVND (reference sequence). CDR3 length: 14 residues. CDR3 in amino acids: CASRDLGGAPGYTF. The CDR3 DNA sequence: TGTGCCAGTAGAGACTTGGGGGGGGCGCCTGGCTACACCTTC.

As concerns this clone: A junction boundary mismatches the germline segment, possibly from a read error. The chain has TRBV7-9 and TRBJ2-7; D ambiguous. Germline assignment: CDR1 SEHNR and CDR2 FQNEAQ (reference sequence). CDR3 length: 13 amino acids. DNA for the CDR3: TGTGCCAGCCGGGTGGCAGCCTCGCAGTTGGTAGACTTC. It yields the protein CASRVAASQLVDF. Using reference TRBV7-9 and TRBJ2-7 for the parts outside the CDR3, the full variable domain is DTGVSQNPRHKITKRGQNVTFRCDPISEHNRLYWYRQTLGQGPEFLTYFQNEAQLEKSRLLSDRFSAERPKGSFSTLEIQRTEQGDSAMYLCASRVAASQLVDFGPGTRLTVT.

The V call is TRBV18, the J call TRBJ1-6; 11 nucleotides match TRBD1. CDR3 length: 16 residues. Losses at the gene ends were 4 bases for V and 9 bases for J; bases not matched to a gene: 8. CDR1 and CDR2 from the germline V gene are KGHSH and LQKENI. The CDR3 nucleotides read TGTGCCAGCTCACAGTCAACCGGGACAGGGGGTTCACCCCTCCACTTT. It is translated as CASSQSTGTGGSPLHF.

This chain connects TRBV12-2 to TRBJ2-7; TRBD1, the table's D call, was not compared with the DNA. TRBV12-2 is a pseudogene. The CDR3 has 19 amino acids. The CDR3 sequence: CASRLVFSSTQGQGNEQYF. For the CDR3, the DNA is TGTGCAAGTCGCTTAGTCTTTTCGTCGACCCAGGGACAGGGGAACGAGCAGTACTTC.

This clone has only a few counts. This chain links TRBV10-3 with TRBJ2-7; TRBD2 aligns across 9 bases. Germline V gene lookup returns CDR1 ENHRY and CDR2 SYGVKD. The V and J ends lost 10 bases and 6 bases, in that order; junction bases with no gene match: 13. The CDR3 contains 14 residues. This chain's CDR3 is CASKLTGTSTEQYF. In DNA form, the CDR3 reads TGTGCCAGCAAATTGACCGGGACTAGCACCGAGCAGTACTTC.

Only a few counts were recorded for this clone. The J gene is TRBJ2-5, the V gene TRBV2, with D perhaps matching TRBD2 (7 bases). Germline V gene data show CDR1 as SNHLY and CDR2 as FYNNEI. V was pared by 3 bases and J by 3 bases, with 23 bases between. This CDR3 spans 18 amino acids. This CDR3 is CASSESGTRRGQKETQYF. Written as DNA, the CDR3 is TGTGCCAGCAGTGAGTCGGGAACTAGGCGGGGGCAGAAAGAGACCCAGTACTTC.

This clone was seen a handful of times. This rearrangement joins TRBV29-1 to TRBJ2-7; 8 bases align to TRBD1. The germline V gene encodes CDR1 SQVTM and CDR2 ANQGSEA. The CDR3 has 11 residues. The CDR3 sequence: CRNDRGYEQYF. In DNA, the CDR3 is TGCCGAAACGACAGGGGCTACGAGCAGTACTTC.

The CDR3 coding sequence is TGTGCCAGCAGTGGAGGGGGCCTCATGGCTTTCTTT. As protein: CASSGGGLMAFF. The chain has TRBV2 and TRBJ1-1; 7 positions agree with TRBD1. The junction had 7 bases not matched to a gene; V was cut back by 4 bases and J by 11 bases. Germline loops: CDR1 SNHLY, CDR2 FYNNEI. The CDR3 spans 12 residues.

The J gene is TRBJ2-3, the V gene TRBV2, with D possibly TRBD2 on 5 matching bases. The CDR3 runs to 16 residues. Germline V lookup: CDR1 SNHLY, CDR2 FYNNEI. Trimming cost V 3 bases and J 0 bases, with 13 bases left between them. The CDR3 nucleotides read TGTGCCAGCAGTGAGATCGGGGAAACTAGCACAGATACGCAGTATTTT. Translated: CASSEIGETSTDTQYF.